These 9 T cell receptor beta chains were sequenced from one sample in a study of blood T cell repertoires in COVID-19. Profiled with immunoSEQ multiplex PCR; TCRdb holds only in-frame clones, not every one. This table has about 170,000 clones, over 70% appearing once. Sequencing used PBMCs or T cells enriched from blood (not recorded which). These receptors were obtained from a woman aged 45-65 years in a cohort exposed to, infected with or recovered from COVID-19 (not recorded which).

The gene calls are TRBV19 and TRBJ1-5; no firm D call. V lost 4 bases and J lost 6, with 10 bases in between. This CDR3 spans 13 amino acids. The germline V gene encodes CDR1 LNHDA and CDR2 SQIVND (reference sequence). The chain's CDR3 is CASSNLPGQPQHF. In DNA form, the CDR3 reads TGTGCCAGTAGTAATCTTCCGGGTCAGCCCCAGCATTTT.

This sequence joins TRBV5-5 and TRBJ2-3; D perhaps matches TRBD2 (6 bases). Looked up from germline, CDR1 is SGHKS and CDR2 is YYEKEE (reference sequence). CDR3 length equals 13 residues. Between the trimmed V and J ends, which lost 5 bases and 1 base, there was a span of 8 bases. The CDR3 reads CASRTGGTDTQYF. The CDR3 nucleotides are TGTGCCAGCAGAACGGGGGGCACAGATACGCAGTATTTT.

V gene TRBV3-1 (or the pseudogene TRBV3-2) combines with J gene TRBJ1-1; D possibly corresponds to TRBD1 (6 bases). This CDR3 spans 15 amino acids. Trimming removed 4 bases at V and 3 bases at J, with 15 bases between. Germline assignment: CDR1 LGHDT and CDR2 YNNKEL (reference sequence). CDR3 protein: CASSRSWGLDTEAFF. CDR3 sequence (DNA): TGTGCCAGCAGCCGAAGCTGGGGGCTGGACACTGAAGCTTTCTTT.

There are a few counts of this clone. The chain recombines TRBV28 with TRBJ2-2; 7 bases map to TRBD1. V gave up 2 bases and J gave up 0 bases; unmatched junction bases: 3. From germline, CDR1 is MDHEN and CDR2 SYDVKM. CDR3 size: 16 residues. The CDR3: CASSLTDRANTGELFF. In DNA form, the CDR3 reads TGTGCCAGCAGTTTAACCGACAGGGCGAACACCGGGGAGCTGTTTTTT.

The chain carries TRBV6-5 and TRBJ1-5; D may be TRBD1 (6 bases). Germline lookup yields CDR1 MNHEY and CDR2 SVGAGI. This CDR3 is 14 amino acids long. V lost 2 bases and J 4 bases, leaving 9 bases between the germline ends. The CDR3, as DNA: TGTGCCAGCAGTTACGGGGGACAAAATCAGCCCCAGCATTTT. Residues: CASSYGGQNQPQHF.

The genes are TRBV9 and TRBJ2-3, with 7 bases matching TRBD2. This CDR3 is 16 amino acids long. Germline trimming cut 0 bases from V and 1 base from J; bases unmatched to any gene: 5. CDR1 and CDR2 from the germline V gene are SGDLS and YYNGEE. In DNA form, the CDR3 reads TGTGCCAGCAGCGTAGCTACGGGAGGTCGCACAGATACGCAGTATTTT. Protein sequence: CASSVATGGRTDTQYF.

This sequence joins TRBV11-2 and TRBJ1-3; no clear D gene. V dropped 0 bases and J dropped 0 bases, with 9 bases sitting between them. The CDR3 sequence is 16 residues long. Per the germline V gene, CDR1 is SGHAT and CDR2 is FQNNGV. CDR3 sequence: CASSLEAGISGNTIYF. The DNA for the CDR3 is TGTGCCAGCAGCTTAGAGGCAGGAATCTCTGGAAACACCATATATTTT.

The chain employs TRBV7-9 and TRBJ2-1; TRBD2 is a possible D gene (5 bases). Germline V CDR1 and CDR2: SEHNR, FQNEAQ (reference sequence). This CDR3 region has 15 residues. V lost 5 bases, J lost 5 bases, and 16 bases lay in between. DNA of the CDR3: TGTGCCAGCAGCCTCAGCGGAGCACTAAACAATGAGCAGTTCTTC. As protein: CASSLSGALNNEQFF.

J is TRBJ2-3 and V is TRBV7-9; TRBD2 aligns across 8 bases. J gave up 4 bases and V 4 bases, and 7 bases lay outside the gene matches. The CDR3 runs 15 residues. Germline loops: CDR1 SEHNR, CDR2 FQNEAQ (reference sequence). CDR3 nucleotides: TGTGCCAGCAGCTCCTCGGGACTAGTAGCAGATACGCAGTATTTT. Translated, it gives CASSSSGLVADTQYF.